These 31 T cell receptor beta chains share one sample of origin, sequenced in a study of patients and donors after allogeneic stem cell transplantation (dated by TCRdb to about 2020). Libraries came from RT-PCR. The sequencing machine was a NextSeq 550. Through fastp at Q25 and MiXCR, TCRdb rebuilt clones from the public reads, retaining in-frame beta chains. When rows share a CDR3 protein, they turn into one entry using the most common DNA and genes. The sample table holds roughly 960,000 distinct CDR3 sequences, of which more than 15% were seen once. Jointly, the top ten make up around 6% of the sample. Sequencing used blood, either unsorted or a sorted T cell fraction (not recorded which). The receptors originated from a human donor who was either an allogeneic HSCT recipient or a stem cell or donor lymphocyte infusion donor (not recorded which). It is not recorded whose cells these are; they may come from a transplant donor.

The chain recombines TRBV4-3 with TRBJ2-2; 11 nucleotides line up with TRBD2. J lost 0 bases, V lost 0 bases, and 6 bases had no gene match. This CDR3 has 19 residues. Germline CDR1 LGHNA, CDR2 YSLEER. The CDR3 region has the DNA TGCGCCAGCAGCCAAGAGGGCTTTAGCGGGGGGGCGAACACCGGGGAGCTGTTTTTT. Amino acids: CASSQEGFSGGANTGELFF.

This clonotype was seen more than once but under ten times. This rearrangement joins TRBV12-3 or TRBV12-4 to TRBJ2-1, with 8 bases lining up with TRBD2. This CDR3 is 18 amino acids long. V shed 11 bases, J shed 0 bases, and the junction held 18 bases outside the gene matches. DNA of the CDR3: TGTGCCTCTAGTGGGGATACCGGCGGGAGGAGCTCCTACAATGAGCAGTTCTTC. As protein: CASSGDTGGRSSYNEQFF.

Only a few counts were recorded for this clonotype. CDR3 amino acids: CASSSTTGGFNGYTF. The CDR3 DNA reads as TGTGCCAGCAGCTCAACGACAGGGGGCTTTAATGGCTACACCTTC. The chain uses TRBV11-2 and TRBJ1-2; 10 nucleotides align to TRBD1. V was clipped by 4 bases and J by 6 bases; unmatched bases: 8. Germline CDR1 SGHAT, CDR2 FQNNGV. CDR3 size: 15 residues.

The genes are TRBV6-1 and TRBJ2-7; 11 bases line up with TRBD2. This CDR3 has 18 residues. Trimming at V came to 6 bases and at J to 2 bases, leaving 15 bases not matched to a gene. Germline loops: CDR1 MNHNS, CDR2 SASEGT. The CDR3 sequence: CASRMLAGGPKTPYEQYF. CDR3 nucleotide sequence: TGTGCCAGCAGGATGCTAGCGGGAGGACCCAAAACACCCTACGAGCAGTACTTC.

The J gene is TRBJ2-1, the V gene TRBV11-2; D remains ambiguous. The CDR3 contains 11 residues. The V end was cut by 5 bases, the J end by 9 bases, with 8 bases between. Looked up from germline, CDR1 is SGHAT and CDR2 is FQNNGV. CDR3: CASSPKGEQFF. The CDR3 region has the DNA TGTGCCAGCAGCCCCAAAGGTGAGCAGTTCTTC.

This clonotype was counted ten times or more. This chain links TRBV20-1 with TRBJ2-3, with D perhaps matching TRBD1 or TRBD2 (5 bases each). Trimming took 0 bases from V and 5 from J, leaving 12 bases between them. Germline loops: CDR1 DFQATT, CDR2 SNEGSKA (reference sequence). This CDR3 is 14 amino acids long. DNA for the CDR3: TGCAGTGCTAGAGAGACTGCGAGGGGAGATACGCAGTATTTT. Translated: CSARETARGDTQYF.

The V gene is TRBV29-1, the J gene TRBJ1-1, with D unresolved. This CDR3 has 12 residues. Per the germline V gene, CDR1 is SQVTM and CDR2 is ANQGSEA. The V and J ends lost 7 bases and 0 bases respectively, with 9 bases between them. The CDR3 reads CSGGRMNTEAFF. Here the CDR3 DNA reads TGCAGCGGTGGGAGGATGAACACTGAAGCTTTCTTT. The whole variable domain, filled in from reference TRBV29-1 and TRBJ1-1, reads SAVISQKPSRDICQRGTSLTIQCQVDSQVTMMFWYRQQPGQSLTLIATANQGSEATYESGFVIDKFPISRPNLTFSTLTVSNMSPEDSSIYLCSGGRMNTEAFFGQGTRLTVV.

Remarks on this clonotype: A much larger clone lies a single base off, so this may be a read error. J is TRBJ1-3 and V is TRBV4-3, with 8 nucleotides matching TRBD1. The CDR3 spans 17 residues. CDR1 is LGHNA, CDR2 YSLEER, per germline. Here the CDR3 reads CASSQVTGGGSGNTTYF. DNA of the CDR3: TGCGCCAGCAGCCAAGTTACAGGGGGTGGCTCTGGAAACACCACATATTTT.

The chain carries TRBV28 and TRBJ1-6, with D tentatively TRBD1 (6 bases). V was clipped by 6 bases and J by 13 bases, with 16 bases between them. The CDR3 consists of 13 residues. Germline values: CDR1 MDHEN, CDR2 SYDVKM. The CDR3 nucleotides are TGTGCCAGCAGGGTGGACACCAGGGGCCCCCTCCACTTT. This sequence encodes CASRVDTRGPLHF.

V is TRBV28 and J is TRBJ2-7, with D maybe TRBD1 (6 bases). This CDR3 comprises 15 residues. Trimming cost V 8 bases and J 2 bases, with 19 bases left between them. CDR1 and CDR2 (germline): MDHEN, SYDVKM. The CDR3 loop reads CASRVVGDIAYEQYF. CDR3 DNA: TGTGCCAGCCGTGTGGTGGGGGACATTGCCTACGAGCAGTACTTC.

This chain uses TRBV20-1 with TRBJ1-5; the match to TRBD1 covers 12 bases. J gave up 2 bases and V 5 bases, and 10 bases lay outside the gene matches. The CDR3 runs to 17 residues. Per the germline V gene, CDR1 is DFQATT and CDR2 is SNEGSKA (reference sequence). Here the CDR3 reads CSAGGQGAREGNQPQHF. CDR3 sequence (DNA): TGCAGTGCTGGGGGACAGGGGGCGCGGGAAGGCAATCAGCCCCAGCATTTT.

This clonotype was seen a handful of times. The chain recombines TRBV4-3 with TRBJ1-4; maybe TRBD1 (5 bases). V was shortened by 1 base and J by 4 bases, with 13 bases between the two germline ends. CDR1 is LGHNA, CDR2 YSLEER, per germline. This CDR3 has 16 amino acids. CDR3 nucleotide sequence: TGCGCCAGCAGCCAAGGGCAGGGACGGCTTAATGAAAAACTGTTTTTT. Protein: CASSQGQGRLNEKLFF.

V is TRBV27 and J is TRBJ1-6; D is unresolved. Germline loops: CDR1 MNHEY, CDR2 SMNVEV (reference sequence). V was cut by 6 bases and J by 6 bases, with 15 bases left in between. This CDR3 contains 15 residues. As DNA, the CDR3 is TGTGCCAGCAGCGGGGTCGGTTTGGGTAATTCACCCCTCCACTTT. Protein product: CASSGVGLGNSPLHF.

This clonotype was observed a handful of times. The V gene is TRBV28, the J gene TRBJ2-1; D gene unclear. The CDR3 loop spans 13 amino acids. The V end lost 6 bases, the J end lost 3 bases, and 9 bases lay between the germline ends. The V gene's germline CDR1 is MDHEN and CDR2 SYDVKM. The CDR3 is CASRYTYYNEQFF. CDR3 nucleotides: TGTGCCAGCAGATATACCTACTACAATGAGCAGTTCTTC.

This clonotype was detected only a few times. The chain recombines TRBV6-1 with TRBJ2-1, with 9 bases fitting TRBD2. The germline gives CDR1 MNHNS, CDR2 SASEGT. V lost 1 base to trimming and J lost 4 bases; unmatched junction nucleotides: 11. The CDR3 has 18 amino acids. CDR3 DNA: TGTGCCAGCAGTGAAGGACCCTTAATAGCGGGGGCTTACAATGAGCAGTTCTTC. Its translation is CASSEGPLIAGAYNEQFF.

The chain carries TRBV5-1 and TRBJ1-2; D may be TRBD1 (6 bases). Germline CDR1 and CDR2: SGHRS and YFSETQ. Trimming stripped 7 bases from V and 1 base from J, with 14 bases between. The CDR3 spans 14 residues. CDR3 sequence (DNA): TGCGCCAGCGCGGAGCCAGGGGTTAACTATGGCTACACCTTC. The encoded protein is CASAEPGVNYGYTF.

V and J are TRBV7-9 and TRBJ2-1; 11 bases are shared with TRBD2. Germline V gene lookup returns CDR1 SEHNR and CDR2 FQNEAQ (reference sequence). The CDR3 is 17 amino acids. Trimming at V came to 6 bases and at J to 6 bases, leaving 13 bases not matched to a gene. CDR3 sequence: CASRSTSGRLETNEQFF. In DNA, the CDR3 is TGTGCCAGCAGGTCTACTAGCGGGAGACTAGAAACCAATGAGCAGTTCTTC.

This rearrangement joins TRBV12-3 or TRBV12-4 to TRBJ2-1, with a weak D call TRBD2 (5 bases). Trimming shortened V by 6 bases and J by 9 bases, and 9 bases separated the two germline ends. This CDR3 has 11 amino acids. The CDR3 DNA reads as TGTGCCAGCAGAGAGGGTAGTGAGCAGTTCTTC. Its translation: CASREGSEQFF.

V and J are TRBV15 and TRBJ2-5, with 8 bases lining up with TRBD2. After removal of 0 bases from V and 1 base from J, the junction contained 10 bases not matched to a gene. Germline V lookup: CDR1 LNHNV, CDR2 YYDKDF (reference sequence). The CDR3 extends over 18 amino acids. The CDR3: CATSRDLILLAVQETQYF. As DNA, the CDR3 is TGTGCCACCAGCAGAGATCTTATCCTACTAGCGGTCCAAGAGACCCAGTACTTC.

The chain is built from TRBV18 and TRBJ2-1; no clear D gene. The CDR3 sequence is 16 residues long. Per germline, CDR1 KGHSH and CDR2 LQKENI. The V end lost 0 bases, the J end lost 3 bases, and 12 bases lay between the germline ends. In DNA, the CDR3 is TGTGCCAGCTCACCACCGGGCTCCTCGATCTACAATGAGCAGTTCTTC. Translation: CASSPPGSSIYNEQFF.

The chain has TRBV2 and TRBJ2-7; 9 bases map to TRBD2. With V trimmed by 8 bases and J by 6 bases, 5 bases remained unmatched. The CDR3 sequence is 12 residues long. The V gene's germline CDR1 is SNHLY and CDR2 FYNNEI. CDR3 DNA sequence: TGTGCCAGCCGACTAGCGGCGGGCGAGCAGTACTTC. It is translated as CASRLAAGEQYF.

The chain is built from TRBV6-1 and TRBJ2-7, with 8 bases aligning to TRBD2. Trimming removed 3 bases from V and 3 bases from J; junction bases left unmatched: 4. Per the germline V gene, CDR1 is MNHNS and CDR2 is SASEGT. This CDR3 is 14 amino acids long. Written as DNA, the CDR3 is TGTGCCAGCAGTGAGCTAGCGGGTCTCTACGAGCAGTACTTC. The encoded protein is CASSELAGLYEQYF.

The chain joins TRBV20-1 to TRBJ2-2; D call uncertain. The V end was cut by 8 bases, the J end by 1 base, with 11 bases between. This CDR3 contains 13 residues. From germline, CDR1 is DFQATT and CDR2 SNEGSKA (reference sequence). CDR3 sequence reads: CSTEEENTGELFF. The CDR3 DNA reads as TGCAGTACCGAAGAGGAGAACACCGGGGAGCTGTTTTTT.

The chain uses TRBV12-3 or TRBV12-4 and TRBJ2-2; D is uncertain. This CDR3 has 14 residues. V lost 5 bases and J 1 base, leaving 8 bases between the germline ends. CDR3 region: CASSTTRNTGELFF. The CDR3 nucleotides read TGTGCCAGCAGTACCACTCGGAACACCGGGGAGCTGTTTTTT.

This clonotype has only a few counts. The rearrangement uses TRBV7-2 and TRBJ1-3; no clear D gene. This CDR3 comprises 16 residues. Germline CDR1 SGHTA, CDR2 FQGNSA. V lost 2 bases and J 0 bases, leaving 11 bases between the germline ends. The CDR3 is CASSLMTPSSGNTIYF. In nucleotides, the CDR3 is TGTGCCAGCAGCTTAATGACACCAAGCTCTGGAAACACCATATATTTT.

This clonotype has just a few counts. DNA of the CDR3: TGTGCCAGCAGTCCCAGGGGGCGGCTGGAGACCCAGTACTTC. This encodes CASSPRGRLETQYF. The chain has TRBV12-3 or TRBV12-4 and TRBJ2-5, with 8 nucleotides matching TRBD1. This CDR3 contains 14 residues. V lost 5 bases to trimming and J lost 5 bases; unmatched junction nucleotides: 7.

The rearrangement joins TRBV20-1 to TRBJ2-3, with 10 bases identical to TRBD1. The germline CDR1 and CDR2 sequences are DFQATT and SNEGSKA (reference sequence). The CDR3 consists of 18 residues. V was clipped by 4 bases and J by 0 bases; unmatched bases: 13. The CDR3 nucleotides are TGCAGTGCTACTCGGACAGGGGGGCCCGGGGCAAGCACAGATACGCAGTATTTT. It specifies CSATRTGGPGASTDTQYF.

Here the CDR3 DNA reads TGTGCCTGGAGTACGGGACACCTCAATCAGCCCCAGCATTTT. This sequence encodes CAWSTGHLNQPQHF. The rearrangement links TRBV30 to TRBJ1-5; a possible D gene is TRBD1 (6 bases). This CDR3 contains 14 residues. Germline V gene data show CDR1 as GTSNPN and CDR2 as SVGIG (reference sequence). V was pared by 2 bases and J by 3 bases, with 11 bases between.

The rearrangement links TRBV2 to TRBJ2-3; weak D call: TRBD2 (5 bases). Germline V lookup: CDR1 SNHLY, CDR2 FYNNEI. V lost 3 bases and J lost 0, with 10 bases in between. The CDR3 covers 15 residues. This chain's CDR3 is CASSDRTPSTDTQYF. The CDR3 DNA follows: TGTGCCAGCAGTGATAGGACTCCCAGCACAGATACGCAGTATTTT. The full variable domain, with the rest looked up from reference TRBV2 and TRBJ2-3, is EPEVTQTPSHQVTQMGQEVILRCVPISNHLYFYWYRQILGQKVEFLVSFYNNEISEKSEIFDDQFSVERPDGSNFTLKIRSTKLEDSAMYFCASSDRTPSTDTQYFGPGTRLTVL.

This clonotype showed up many times. The J gene is TRBJ1-5, the V gene TRBV6-5; D remains ambiguous. The length of the CDR3 is 16 residues. Germline V gives CDR1 MNHEY, CDR2 SVGAGI. V lost 2 bases, J lost 0 bases, and 11 bases lay in between. The CDR3 spells CASSYTAAGSNQPQHF. The CDR3 region has the DNA TGTGCCAGCAGTTACACAGCTGCCGGTAGCAATCAGCCCCAGCATTTT.

This clonotype turned up a few times. V usage is TRBV28 and J usage is TRBJ2-7, with 10 bases identical to TRBD2. This CDR3 is built from 15 residues. From germline, CDR1 is MDHEN and CDR2 SYDVKM. Trimming cost V 3 bases and J 6 bases; bases outside gene matches: 8. CDR3 protein: CASSFMLAGVGEQYF. DNA for the CDR3: TGTGCCAGCAGTTTTATGCTAGCGGGAGTGGGCGAGCAGTACTTC.